The 19 T cell receptor beta chains reported below all come from one sample, sequenced in a study of T cells in Graves' hyperthyroidism and ophthalmopathy. RNA transcripts yielded amplified TCR beta CDR3 regions. Initially, a first-round RT-PCR of the TCR CDR3 employed the HTBI primer set. TCRdb reanalysed the multiplex PCR reads using MiXCR and keeps one entry per CDR3 protein. The sample includes 130,000 to 150,000 distinct CDR3 sequences, approximately 24% seen only once; the top ten take more than 60%. Input material: blood. The origin of the receptors is a woman in her forties or fifties with Graves' hyperthyroidism that later progressed to Graves' ophthalmopathy.

About this clonotype: The missing conserved phenylalanine or tryptophan at the end of this CDR3 makes a read error likely. This sequence joins TRBV30 and TRBJ2-1; 8 bases map to TRBD2. V trimming: 5 bases; J trimming: 2 bases; junction bases outside the gene matches: 11. Germline lookup yields CDR1 GTSNPN and CDR2 SVGIG (reference sequence). CDR3 length: 16 residues. This chain's CDR3 is CAWLTSGSPTYNEQFL. The CDR3 DNA follows: TGTGCCTGGCTGACCAGCGGGAGTCCAACCTACAATGAGCAGTTCCTC.

The V and J genes are TRBV6-1 and TRBJ2-7, with TRBD1 matching over 7 bases. Germline CDR1 and CDR2: MNHNS and SASEGT. Trimming took 8 bases from V and 2 from J; bases not matched to a gene: 9. This CDR3 contains 14 residues. The CDR3 spells CASRRTGVAYEQYF. CDR3 in DNA: TGTGCCAGCCGAAGGACAGGAGTTGCCTACGAGCAGTACTTC.

This clonotype appeared many times. An end of the junction differs from the germline gene, which may be a read error. This chain's CDR3 is CASSLTGVPYNEQFF. The DNA for the CDR3 is TGTGCTAGCAGCTTGACTGGCGTCCCCTACAATGAGCAGTTCTTC. This sequence joins TRBV7-7 and TRBJ2-1; D not certain. CDR1 and CDR2 (germline): SSHAT, FNYEAQ (reference sequence). The CDR3 is made up of 15 amino acids.

The chain joins TRBV7-2 to TRBJ2-1, with TRBD1 as a possible D gene (5 bases). V lost 5 bases and J lost 7, with 12 bases in between. The CDR3 length is 13 residues. Germline CDR1 and CDR2: SGHTA and FQGNSA. CDR3 in DNA: TGTGCCAGCAGCACCGACAGAGTAAATGAGCAGTTCTTC. Protein: CASSTDRVNEQFF.

In this sample, this clonotype turned up many times. This chain uses TRBV20-1 with TRBJ2-1; a possible D gene is TRBD1 (6 bases). CDR3 length equals 15 residues. Per the germline V gene, CDR1 is DFQATT and CDR2 is SNEGSKA (reference sequence). The V gene lost 0 bases and the J gene lost 5 bases, with 14 bases spanning the gap. The CDR3 bases are TGCAGTGCTAGAGATCCCTTTGAGGGGGACAATGAGCAGTTCTTC. Translated: CSARDPFEGDNEQFF.

This clonotype was detected ten times or more. V usage is TRBV2 and J usage is TRBJ1-5; D is perhaps TRBD1 (6 bases). CDR1 is SNHLY and CDR2 is FYNNEI in the germline V gene. The CDR3 consists of 17 residues. V lost 4 bases and J lost 1, with 17 bases in between. CDR3 residues: CASSGQEAGRSNQPQHF. For the CDR3, the DNA is TGTGCCAGCAGTGGACAGGAGGCGGGTAGGAGCAATCAGCCCCAGCATTTT.

The rearrangement uses TRBV12-3 or TRBV12-4 and TRBJ2-7; no definite D call. The CDR3 runs to 14 residues. V dropped 5 bases and J dropped 2 bases, with 13 bases sitting between them. CDR3: CASSPPGSPYEQYF. CDR3 sequence (DNA): TGTGCCAGCAGTCCACCGGGCAGTCCCTACGAGCAGTACTTC.

This clonotype was observed at least ten times. The chain carries TRBV28 and TRBJ1-6; a weak D match, TRBD1 (6 bases). CDR3 size: 14 residues. The V gene's germline CDR1 is MDHEN and CDR2 SYDVKM. V was clipped by 5 bases and J by 10 bases, with 15 bases between them. CDR3 in amino acids: CASSLTGKRSPLHF. The CDR3, as DNA: TGTGCCAGCAGTCTCACAGGGAAGAGGTCACCCCTCCACTTT.

This clonotype was seen a handful of times. This chain connects TRBV4-2 to TRBJ1-4; 9 bases agree with TRBD1. The junction had 10 bases not matched to a gene; V was cut back by 4 bases and J by 10 bases. CDR1 is LGHNA and CDR2 is YNFKEQ in the germline V gene. The CDR3 runs to 15 residues. CDR3 residues: CASSPPGQGVGKLFF. CDR3 coding DNA: TGTGCCAGCAGCCCGCCGGGACAGGGTGTTGGAAAACTGTTTTTT.

The CDR3 coding sequence is TGTGCCACCAGCCGGGACAGGGTATATGGAAACACCATATATTTT. Protein product: CATSRDRVYGNTIYF. J is TRBJ1-3 and V is TRBV15; TRBD1 aligns across 9 bases. From germline, CDR1 is LNHNV and CDR2 YYDKDF (reference sequence). The CDR3 covers 15 residues. With 5 bases clipped from V and 3 bases from J, the junction kept 5 bases outside the gene matches. The variable domain in full, completed from reference TRBV15 and TRBJ1-3, reads DAMVIQNPRYQVTQFGKPVTLSCSQTLNHNVMYWYQQKSSQAPKLLFHYYDKDFNNEADTPDNFQSRRPNTSFCFLDIRSPGLGDTAMYLCATSRDRVYGNTIYFGEGSWLTVV.

There are many counts of this clonotype. The chain uses TRBV5-4 and TRBJ1-1; D unclear. CDR1 is SGHNT and CDR2 is YYREEE in the germline V gene (reference sequence). The CDR3 contains 14 residues. V lost 2 bases to trimming and J lost 3 bases, with 11 bases between them. This CDR3 reads CASSFSSSHTEAFF. CDR3 sequence (DNA): TGTGCCAGCAGCTTCAGTTCTTCCCACACTGAAGCTTTCTTT.

This clonotype was observed a few times. CDR3 loop: CASSSYRAAETQYF. Here the CDR3 DNA reads TGCGCCAGCAGCAGCTACAGGGCGGCAGAGACCCAGTACTTC. This chain uses TRBV5-1 with TRBJ2-5, with a tentative D call TRBD1 (6 bases). V was trimmed by 4 bases and J by 4 bases, leaving 14 bases between them. The CDR3 covers 14 residues. From germline, CDR1 is SGHRS and CDR2 YFSETQ.

This clonotype showed up just a few times. This chain connects TRBV7-2 to TRBJ1-2; a possible D gene is TRBD1 (5 bases). The CDR3 extends over 12 amino acids. Per germline, CDR1 SGHTA and CDR2 FQGNSA. V lost 7 bases and J lost 4, with 10 bases in between. The CDR3, as DNA: TGTGCCAGCATGGGGGGTGGCTATGGCTACACCTTC. Protein product: CASMGGGYGYTF.

This clonotype was picked up a small number of times. CDR3 in amino acids: CASINRDRVSPLHF. CDR3 sequence (DNA): TGTGCCAGCATTAACCGGGACAGGGTGTCACCCCTCCACTTT. The J gene is TRBJ1-6, the V gene TRBV28, with TRBD1 matching over 9 bases. This CDR3 has 14 amino acids. Germline V CDR1 and CDR2: MDHEN, SYDVKM. V was pared by 7 bases and J by 10 bases, with 8 bases of the junction left unmatched.

J is TRBJ2-7 and V is TRBV2; the match to TRBD2 covers 13 bases. Germline CDR1 is SNHLY and CDR2 is FYNNEI. V shed 1 base, J shed 6 bases, and the junction held 6 bases outside the gene matches. The CDR3 has 16 residues. The CDR3 nucleotides are TGTGCCAGCAGTGAAGGGGGGACTAGCGGGATTGGCGAGCAGTACTTC. Translated, it gives CASSEGGTSGIGEQYF.

The chain carries TRBV11-3 and TRBJ2-7; 10 bases are a match to TRBD1. Per the germline V gene, CDR1 is SGHNT and CDR2 is YENEEA. V trimming: 1 base; J trimming: 4 bases; junction bases outside the gene matches: 4. This CDR3 contains 15 residues. CDR3 sequence (DNA): TGTGCCAGCAGCTTAGTGGGGACAGGGGTTTACGAGCAGTACTTC. Its translation: CASSLVGTGVYEQYF.

This clonotype occurred many times. The CDR3 DNA is TGCAGCGTTGAAGGACAGGGCTACGAGCAGTACTTC. This gives the protein CSVEGQGYEQYF. The J gene is TRBJ2-7, the V gene TRBV29-1, with 7 bases lining up with TRBD1. The CDR3 runs to 12 residues. Per the germline V gene, CDR1 is SQVTM and CDR2 is ANQGSEA. With V trimmed by 1 base and J by 3 bases, 0 bases remained unmatched.

The chain combines TRBV27 with TRBJ2-7, with a possible D match to TRBD1 (5 bases). With 5 bases removed from V and 7 bases from J, the gap between germline ends came to 18 bases. Per the germline V gene, CDR1 is MNHEY and CDR2 is SMNVEV (reference sequence). This CDR3 spans 14 amino acids. The CDR3 sequence is CASSVSGRAGEQYF. In DNA, the CDR3 is TGTGCCAGCAGTGTGTCAGGCAGGGCTGGAGAGCAGTACTTC.

This clonotype was recorded a few times. This chain connects TRBV6-1 to TRBJ2-5; tentative D call: TRBD2 (5 bases). V lost 7 bases to trimming and J lost 3 bases, with 18 bases between them. From germline, CDR1 is MNHNS and CDR2 SASEGT. The CDR3 totals 15 residues. The CDR3 region has the DNA TGTGCCAGCAAGAGCGGCCTCCACCGAAAAGAGACCCAGTACTTC. Translated: CASKSGLHRKETQYF.